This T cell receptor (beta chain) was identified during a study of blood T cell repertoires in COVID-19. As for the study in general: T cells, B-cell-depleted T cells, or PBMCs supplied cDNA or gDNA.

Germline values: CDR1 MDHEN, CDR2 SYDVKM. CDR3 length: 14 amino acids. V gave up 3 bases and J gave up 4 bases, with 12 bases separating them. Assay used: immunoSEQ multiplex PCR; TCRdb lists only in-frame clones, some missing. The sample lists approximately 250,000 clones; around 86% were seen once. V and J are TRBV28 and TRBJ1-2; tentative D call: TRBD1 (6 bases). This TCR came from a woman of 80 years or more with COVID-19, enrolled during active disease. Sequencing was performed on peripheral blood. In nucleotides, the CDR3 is TGTGCCAGCAGTTTGAGGAACAGGGTCTATGGCTACACCTTC. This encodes CASSLRNRVYGYTF.